The 22 T cell receptor beta chains reported below all come from one sample, sequenced in a study of response to subunit inactivated influenza vaccine. TCRdb reprocessed the RT-PCR reads via MiXCR and lists one record per CDR3 protein. In the table there are over 150,000 distinct CDR3 sequences, about an eighth of which are singletons. The sequences come from CD8+ T cells sorted from PBMCs, collected less than 6 days after vaccination. The origin of the receptors is a man aged 45-65 years who received an inactivated influenza vaccine.

The chain uses TRBV6-2 or TRBV6-3 and TRBJ2-2, with TRBD2 identical over 9 bases. Germline loops: CDR1 MNHEY, CDR2 SVGEGT. The CDR3 has 16 residues. Germline trimming cut 3 bases from V and 7 bases from J; bases unmatched to any gene: 9. CDR3 DNA sequence: TGTGCCAGCAGTTATTGGCTAGCGGGACTGAACGGGGAGCTGTTTTTT. Translated, it gives CASSYWLAGLNGELFF.

This clonotype was seen only a few times. The CDR3 protein is CASSLTGGATNEKLFF. CDR3 in DNA: TGTGCCAGCAGTTTAACTGGGGGTGCAACTAATGAAAAACTGTTTTTT. J is TRBJ1-4 and V is TRBV12-3 or TRBV12-4; tentatively, D is TRBD1 (5 bases). Trimming pared 2 bases from V and 0 bases from J, leaving 10 bases between. The length of the CDR3 is 16 residues.

The table lists this clonotype with many counts. The CDR3 here is CASSASAGYNEQFF. DNA of the CDR3: TGTGCCAGCAGCGCAAGCGCGGGTTACAATGAGCAGTTCTTC. This chain links TRBV11-3 with TRBJ2-1; perhaps TRBD2 as D (5 bases). CDR1 is SGHNT, CDR2 YENEEA, per germline. This CDR3 has 14 residues. The V end lost 5 bases, the J end lost 4 bases, and 12 bases lay between the germline ends.

This sequence joins TRBV7-2 and TRBJ2-2; D gene uncertain. V was clipped by 4 bases and J by 5 bases, with 8 bases between them. The CDR3 loop spans 13 amino acids. Per the germline V gene, CDR1 is SGHTA and CDR2 is FQGNSA. The CDR3 here is CASSSRWTGELFF. The CDR3 bases are TGTGCCAGCAGCTCCCGGTGGACCGGGGAGCTGTTTTTT.

Only a few counts were recorded for this clonotype. The chain employs TRBV5-6 and TRBJ2-1; D is possibly TRBD2 (6 bases). V was shortened by 3 bases and J by 10 bases, with 17 bases between the two germline ends. Germline V gene data show CDR1 as SGHDT and CDR2 as YYEEEE. The CDR3 extends over 14 amino acids. This CDR3 reads CASSSGLNTMEQFF. CDR3 bases: TGTGCCAGCAGCTCGGGACTGAATACAATGGAGCAGTTCTTC. Supplemented by reference TRBV5-6 and TRBJ2-1, the full variable domain reads DAGVTQSPTHLIKTRGQQVTLRCSPKSGHDTVSWYQQALGQGPQFIFQYYEEEERQRGNFPDRFSGHQFPNYSSELNVNALLLGDSALYLCASSSGLNTMEQFFGPGTRLTVL.

This clonotype was observed at least ten times. CDR3 region: CASTRIRAEAFF. CDR3 bases: TGTGCCAGCACCCGTATAAGGGCTGAAGCTTTCTTT. J is TRBJ1-1 and V is TRBV28; D is undetermined. Germline V gene lookup returns CDR1 MDHEN and CDR2 SYDVKM. This CDR3 is 12 amino acids long. V gave up 7 bases and J gave up 6 bases, with 12 bases separating them.

CDR3 region: CASSVTDTQYF. In DNA, the CDR3 is TGTGCCAGCAGCGTCACAGATACGCAGTATTTT. V is TRBV11-2 and J is TRBJ2-3; D remains unclear. CDR1 and CDR2 (germline): SGHAT, FQNNGV. The CDR3 is 11 residues long. V lost 5 bases, J lost 2 bases, and 2 bases lay in between.

This sequence joins TRBV18 and TRBJ2-5, with D possibly being TRBD1 (6 bases). Looked up from germline, CDR1 is KGHSH and CDR2 is LQKENI. The CDR3 spans 15 residues. Trimming shortened V by 0 bases and J by 2 bases, and 10 bases separated the two germline ends. The CDR3 nucleotides are TGTGCCAGCTCACCACCGGGTGGGACACAAGAGACCCAGTACTTC. Amino acids: CASSPPGGTQETQYF. Variable domain in full (rest from reference TRBV18 and TRBJ2-5): NAGVMQNPRHLVRRRGQEARLRCSPMKGHSHVYWYRQLPEEGLKFMVYLQKENIIDESGMPKERFSAEFPKEGPSILRIQQVVRGDSAAYFCASSPPGGTQETQYFGPGTRLLVL.

This clonotype was recorded a few times. The rearrangement links TRBV20-1 to TRBJ1-5, with D uncertain. V dropped 0 bases and J dropped 0 bases, with 6 bases sitting between them. This CDR3 has 14 residues. Germline values: CDR1 DFQATT, CDR2 SNEGSKA (reference sequence). The CDR3 spells CSARDSFSNQPQHF. DNA for the CDR3: TGCAGTGCTAGAGACTCCTTTAGCAATCAGCCCCAGCATTTT.

The rearrangement uses TRBV12-3 or TRBV12-4 and TRBJ1-2; unclear D gene. The CDR3 has 15 amino acids. Trimming left V 1 base short and J 0 bases short, with 9 bases between. The CDR3, as DNA: TGTGCCAGCAGTTTAGTGATAGGGTCTAACTATGGCTACACCTTC. Translating gives CASSLVIGSNYGYTF.

This clonotype was counted only a few times. The J gene is TRBJ2-3, the V gene TRBV9, with a weak D call TRBD2 (6 bases). The V end lost 1 base, the J end lost 0 bases, and 6 bases lay between the germline ends. CDR1 SGDLS and CDR2 YYNGEE come from the germline V gene. The CDR3 consists of 14 residues. This CDR3 reads CASSVSGSTDTQYF. CDR3 DNA: TGTGCCAGCAGCGTAAGCGGGAGCACAGATACGCAGTATTTT.

This chain connects TRBV4-3 to TRBJ2-5; 13 nucleotides agree with TRBD2. The CDR3 spans 16 residues. V dropped 4 bases and J dropped 5; count of bases not matched to a gene: 7. Germline CDR1 LGHNA, CDR2 YSLEER. The CDR3 nucleotides are TGCGCCAGCAGCCCTAGACTAGCGGGGGGCCGGGAGACCCAGTACTTC. This translates into CASSPRLAGGRETQYF.

The table lists this clonotype with a few counts. The chain uses TRBV5-6 and TRBJ1-5, with D perhaps matching TRBD1 (5 bases). The CDR3 is 17 residues long. Trimming removed 3 bases from V and 5 bases from J, with 21 bases in between. Looked up from germline, CDR1 is SGHDT and CDR2 is YYEEEE. The CDR3 sequence is CASSSGTEDLGYQPQHF. In nucleotides, the CDR3 is TGTGCCAGCAGCTCCGGGACGGAGGACTTAGGGTATCAGCCCCAGCATTTT.

The chain uses TRBV7-6 and TRBJ2-3, with D possibly called TRBD1 or TRBD2 (5 bases each). The germline V and J ends were trimmed by 4 bases and 2 bases, with 19 bases remaining between them. The length of the CDR3 is 17 residues. Germline V gene lookup returns CDR1 SGHVS and CDR2 FNYEAQ. The CDR3 DNA follows: TGTGCCAGCAGCTCCCGGGGCGGCGGCAGGAACACAGATACGCAGTATTTT. Amino acids: CASSSRGGGRNTDTQYF.

The chain recombines TRBV7-9 with TRBJ2-7; no definite D call. Trimming took off 5 bases at V and 6 bases at J, with 14 bases between the two ends. CDR3 length: 13 residues. CDR1 SEHNR and CDR2 FQNEAQ come from the germline V gene (reference sequence). The CDR3, as DNA: TGTGCCAGCAGCCAGAAGATACGGAGCGAGCAGTACTTC. It codes for CASSQKIRSEQYF.

This chain connects TRBV7-9 to TRBJ1-1; D is possibly TRBD1 (6 bases). CDR1 is SEHNR and CDR2 is FQNEAQ in the germline V gene (reference sequence). The V end was cut by 5 bases, the J end by 11 bases, with 12 bases between. The length of the CDR3 is 11 residues. CDR3 sequence: CASSIRDTAFF. In nucleotides, the CDR3 is TGTGCCAGCAGCATTAGGGACACCGCTTTCTTT.

This clonotype was seen only a few times. V and J are TRBV7-8 and TRBJ1-5; 11 positions match TRBD1. Germline V gives CDR1 SGHVS, CDR2 FQNEAQ. Germline trimming cut 5 bases from V and 0 bases from J; bases unmatched to any gene: 6. The CDR3 is 17 residues long. This CDR3 reads CASSPGTGGFSNQPQHF. The CDR3 DNA reads TGTGCCAGCAGCCCCGGGACAGGGGGTTTTAGCAATCAGCCCCAGCATTTT. Supplemented by reference TRBV7-8 and TRBJ1-5, the full variable domain reads GAGVSQSPRYKVAKRGQDVALRCDPISGHVSLFWYQQALGQGPEFLTYFQNEAQLDKSGLPSDRFFAERPEGSVSTLKIQRTQQEDSAVYLCASSPGTGGFSNQPQHFGDGTRLSIL.

This clonotype showed up just a few times. The chain recombines TRBV5-1 with TRBJ2-3; tentatively, D is TRBD1 (6 bases). Germline V gives CDR1 SGHRS, CDR2 YFSETQ. This CDR3 has 15 amino acids. The V end was cut by 0 bases, the J end by 1 base, with 9 bases between. CDR3 in amino acids: CASSLVGARTDTQYF. CDR3 nucleotide sequence: TGCGCCAGCAGCTTGGTGGGGGCGCGCACAGATACGCAGTATTTT.

This clonotype was detected ten times or more. V and J are TRBV4-1 and TRBJ1-4; D unresolved. Germline V gives CDR1 MGHRA, CDR2 YSYEKL. The CDR3 spans 14 residues. Deletions cut 4 bases from V and 4 bases from J, with 10 bases between. CDR3 coding DNA: TGCGCCAGCAGCCTTGGCCTCCTTAATGAAAAACTGTTTTTT. Translation gives CASSLGLLNEKLFF.

The table lists this clonotype with a few counts. This chain joins TRBV6-5 and TRBJ2-7; D remains unclear. V was pared by 2 bases and J by 3 bases, with 11 bases between. Germline values: CDR1 MNHEY, CDR2 SVGAGI. The CDR3 runs 14 residues. CDR3 DNA: TGTGCCAGCAGTTACACCGAGACGAACTACGAGCAGTACTTC. Amino acid sequence: CASSYTETNYEQYF.

As to this clonotype: One base away lies a much larger clone, so this may be a sequencing read error. The CDR3 protein is CSVAVDAQYF. The DNA of the CDR3 is TGCAGCGTTGCTGTGGATGCGCAGTATTTT. The chain is built from TRBV29-1 and TRBJ2-3; D gene ambiguous. Trimming took 4 bases from V and 10 from J, leaving 9 bases between them. Per germline, CDR1 SQVTM and CDR2 ANQGSEA. The length of the CDR3 is 10 residues.

This chain joins TRBV15 and TRBJ2-7, with D perhaps matching TRBD1 (5 bases). V lost 5 bases, J lost 2 bases, and 16 bases lay in between. The germline gives CDR1 LNHNV, CDR2 YYDKDF (reference sequence). This CDR3 has 15 amino acids. CDR3 region: CATSGARTFTYEQYF. CDR3 sequence (DNA): TGTGCCACCAGCGGCGCTCGGACATTCACCTACGAGCAGTACTTC.